This paragraph covers one T cell receptor beta chain sequence. This sample was taken from a study of T-cell reconstitution after alpha-beta-depleted transplantation in children. This CDR3 is built from 13 residues. Germline V gene data show CDR1 as ENHRY and CDR2 as SYGVKD. V was pared by 2 bases and J by 6 bases, with 11 bases between. Unique molecular identifiers tagged the TCRbeta library. TCRdb re-called the PCR reads through MiXCR, storing one row per CDR3 protein. Here the sample spans some 500,000 distinct CDR3 sequences, around 16% being singletons. This sequence originates from a human donor who donated a stem cell graft to a child with acute lymphoblastic leukemia. This chain links TRBV10-3 with TRBJ2-7; D gene ambiguous. This specimen was PBMCs from the stem cell graft donor, taken from the stem cell graft. Written as DNA, the CDR3 is TGTGCCATCAGTGAGAGTTCGGCCATCGAGCAGTACTTC. It codes for CAISESSAIEQYF.